The 2 T cell receptor beta chains below come from one sample, sequenced in a study of CD8 T cells in ankylosing spondylitis. One entry per CDR3 protein, called by TCRdb with MiXCR from the 5' RACE reads. The data contain approximately 31,000 distinct CDR3 sequences, less than 40% of them singletons. The sample taken for sequencing was synovial fluid, either unsorted or a sorted T cell fraction (not recorded which). The receptors were sampled from a male donor with ankylosing spondylitis.

CDR3 bases: TGTGCCAGCAGGCCGTTAACGGCGGGAGTGAACACCGGGGAGCTGTTTTTT. Translation gives CASRPLTAGVNTGELFF. The chain recombines TRBV2 with TRBJ2-2, with 7 bases that match TRBD2. Germline V lookup: CDR1 SNHLY, CDR2 FYNNEI. The junction had 11 bases not matched to a gene; V was cut back by 6 bases and J by 1 base. This CDR3 region has 17 residues.

The sample holds a few counts of this clonotype. The chain uses TRBV27 and TRBJ1-2; TRBD1 aligns across 9 bases. This CDR3 is built from 14 residues. CDR1 MNHEY and CDR2 SMNVEV come from the germline V gene (reference sequence). V lost 5 bases and J lost 5; bases outside the gene matches: 6. CDR3 amino acids: CASSPLGQGYGYTF. CDR3 sequence (DNA): TGTGCCAGCAGTCCCCTTGGACAGGGGTATGGCTACACCTTC.